There are many counts of the clone carrying this T cell receptor (beta chain). As yet, its antigen is unknown. Time point in this sample: newly diagnosed GD, antithyroid drugs for less than 3 months. Isolated PBMC RNA provided the starting material for the TCR library. This entry comes from a study of regulatory T cells in long-lasting Graves disease. Study-wide findings and caveats: Newly diagnosed disease favored TRBV20-1 and TRBJ2-1 over persistent disease. The persistent group shared about 2,700 public clonotypes, more than the 950 to 1,000 shared by new patients.

To make TCR beta libraries, researchers used iRepertoire HTBI primers and Arm-PCR of CDR3 regions. TCRdb fed the multiplex PCR reads into MiXCR, producing one record per CDR3 protein. Of roughly 610,000 distinct CDR3 sequences in the sample, about 16% were seen once. The CDR3 consists of 13 residues. V lost 4 bases to trimming and J lost 3 bases, with 9 bases between them. Per germline, CDR1 MNHEY and CDR2 SMNVEV (reference sequence). These data also featured in a second study, about T cells in Graves' hyperthyroidism and ophthalmopathy.

V and J are TRBV27 and TRBJ1-1; D call uncertain. The receptor was isolated from a man in his late teens or twenties with Graves disease. The sample in question was peripheral blood mononuclear cells (PBMCs), obtained at new diagnosis, from a patient treated with antithyroid drugs. CDR3 in amino acids: CASSWEGHTEAFF. The CDR3 region has the DNA TGTGCCAGCAGTTGGGAAGGGCACACTGAAGCTTTCTTT.